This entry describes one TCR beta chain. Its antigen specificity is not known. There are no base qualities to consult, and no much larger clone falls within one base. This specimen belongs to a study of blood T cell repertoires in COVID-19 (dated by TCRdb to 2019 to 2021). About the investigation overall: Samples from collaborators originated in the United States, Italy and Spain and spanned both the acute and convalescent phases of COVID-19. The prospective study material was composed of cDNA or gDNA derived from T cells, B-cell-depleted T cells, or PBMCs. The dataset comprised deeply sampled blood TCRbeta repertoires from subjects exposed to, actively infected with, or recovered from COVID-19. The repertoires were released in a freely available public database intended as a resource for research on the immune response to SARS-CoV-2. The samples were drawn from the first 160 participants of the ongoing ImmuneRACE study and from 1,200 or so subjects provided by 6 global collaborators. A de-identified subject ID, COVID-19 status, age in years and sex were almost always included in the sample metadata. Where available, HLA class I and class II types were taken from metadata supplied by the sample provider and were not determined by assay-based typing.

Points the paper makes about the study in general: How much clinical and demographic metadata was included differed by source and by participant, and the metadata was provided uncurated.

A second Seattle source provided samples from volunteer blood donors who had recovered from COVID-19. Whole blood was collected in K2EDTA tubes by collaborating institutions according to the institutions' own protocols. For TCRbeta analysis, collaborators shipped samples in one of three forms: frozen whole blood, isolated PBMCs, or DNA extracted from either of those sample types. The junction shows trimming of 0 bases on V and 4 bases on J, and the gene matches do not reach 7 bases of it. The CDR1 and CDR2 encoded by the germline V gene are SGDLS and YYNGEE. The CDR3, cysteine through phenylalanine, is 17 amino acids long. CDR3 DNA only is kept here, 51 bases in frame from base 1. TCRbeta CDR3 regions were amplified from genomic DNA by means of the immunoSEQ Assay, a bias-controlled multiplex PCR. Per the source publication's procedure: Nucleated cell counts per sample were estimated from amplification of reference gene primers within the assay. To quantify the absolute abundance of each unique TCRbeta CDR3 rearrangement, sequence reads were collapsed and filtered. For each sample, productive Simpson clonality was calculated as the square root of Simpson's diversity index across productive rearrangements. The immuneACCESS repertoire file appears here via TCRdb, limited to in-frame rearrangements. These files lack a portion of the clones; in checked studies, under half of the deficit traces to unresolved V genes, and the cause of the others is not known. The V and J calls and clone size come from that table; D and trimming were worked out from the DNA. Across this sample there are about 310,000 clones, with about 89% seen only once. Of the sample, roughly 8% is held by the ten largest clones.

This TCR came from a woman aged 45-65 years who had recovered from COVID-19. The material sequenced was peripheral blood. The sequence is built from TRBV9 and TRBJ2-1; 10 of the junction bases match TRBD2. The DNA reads TGTGCCAGCAGCGTAGAAACTAGCGGGGCCTTTTACAATGAGCAGTTCTTC. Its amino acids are CASSVETSGAFYNEQFF.